This TCR beta chain appears in the sequencing data of a study of blood T cell repertoires in COVID-19. This CDR3 is 16 amino acids long. CDR1 is SGDLS, CDR2 YYNGEE, per germline. Trimming took 0 bases from V and 7 from J; bases not matched to a gene: 11. Clones were read by immunoSEQ multiplex PCR, and TCRdb kept only the in-frame ones, dropping some. The repertoire holds some 200,000 clones, with about 80% as singletons. The material sequenced was peripheral blood. The V gene is TRBV9, the J gene TRBJ1-1; TRBD1 matches at 8 bases. The sequence derives from a woman aged 80 or over with COVID-19, enrolled during active disease. The CDR3 reads CASSVGAGGPLSEAFF. CDR3 in DNA: TGTGCCAGCAGCGTAGGGGCAGGGGGCCCGTTGAGTGAAGCTTTCTTT.